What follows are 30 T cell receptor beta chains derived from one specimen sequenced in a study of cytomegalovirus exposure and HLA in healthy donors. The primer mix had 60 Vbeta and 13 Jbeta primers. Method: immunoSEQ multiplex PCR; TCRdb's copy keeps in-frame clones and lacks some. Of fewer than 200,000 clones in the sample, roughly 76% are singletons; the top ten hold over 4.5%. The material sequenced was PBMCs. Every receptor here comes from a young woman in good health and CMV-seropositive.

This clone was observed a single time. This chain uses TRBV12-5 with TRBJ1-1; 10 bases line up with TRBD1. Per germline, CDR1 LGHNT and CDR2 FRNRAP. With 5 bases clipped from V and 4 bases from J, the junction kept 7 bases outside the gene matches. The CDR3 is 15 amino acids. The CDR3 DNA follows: TGTGCTAGTGGTCAACCGGGACAGGGGCCCACTGAAGCTTTCTTT. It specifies CASGQPGQGPTEAFF.

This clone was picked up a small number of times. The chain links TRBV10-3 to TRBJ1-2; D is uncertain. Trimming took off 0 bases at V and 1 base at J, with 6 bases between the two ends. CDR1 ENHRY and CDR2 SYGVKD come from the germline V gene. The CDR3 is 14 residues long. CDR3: CAISESQINYGYTF. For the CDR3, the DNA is TGTGCCATCAGTGAGTCGCAGATTAACTATGGCTACACCTTC.

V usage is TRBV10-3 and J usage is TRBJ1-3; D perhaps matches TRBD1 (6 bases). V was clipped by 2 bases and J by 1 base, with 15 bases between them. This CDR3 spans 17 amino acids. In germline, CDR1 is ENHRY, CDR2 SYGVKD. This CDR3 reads CAISETRDITSGNTIYF. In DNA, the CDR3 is TGTGCCATCAGTGAGACCCGGGACATAACTTCTGGAAACACCATATATTTT.

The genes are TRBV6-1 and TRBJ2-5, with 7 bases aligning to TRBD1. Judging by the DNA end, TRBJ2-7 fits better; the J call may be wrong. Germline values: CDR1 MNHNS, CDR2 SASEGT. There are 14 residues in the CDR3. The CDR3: CAATLRGQSYEQYF. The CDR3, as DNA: TGTGCCGCAACCCTCCGGGGACAGTCCTACGAGCAGTACTTC.

The CDR3 loop is CASSPRDRVYEKLFF. Here the CDR3 DNA reads TGTGCCAGCTCACCACGAGACAGGGTATATGAAAAACTGTTTTTT. This chain links TRBV18 with TRBJ1-4, with TRBD1 matching over 7 bases. Germline V lookup: CDR1 KGHSH, CDR2 LQKENI. V shed 1 base and J 6 bases; nucleotides not matched to a gene: 5. This CDR3 is built from 15 residues.

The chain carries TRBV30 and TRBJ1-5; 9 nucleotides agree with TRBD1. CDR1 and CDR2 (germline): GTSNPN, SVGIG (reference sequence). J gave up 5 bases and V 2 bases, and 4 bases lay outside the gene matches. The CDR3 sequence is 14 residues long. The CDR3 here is CAWSSGQGDQPQHF. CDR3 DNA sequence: TGTGCCTGGAGTTCGGGACAGGGCGATCAGCCCCAGCATTTT. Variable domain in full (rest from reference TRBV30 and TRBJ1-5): SQTIHQWPATLVQPVGSPLSLECTVEGTSNPNLYWYRQAAGRGLQLLFYSVGIGQISSEVPQNLSASRPQDRQFILSSKKLLLSDSGFYLCAWSSGQGDQPQHFGDGTRLSIL.

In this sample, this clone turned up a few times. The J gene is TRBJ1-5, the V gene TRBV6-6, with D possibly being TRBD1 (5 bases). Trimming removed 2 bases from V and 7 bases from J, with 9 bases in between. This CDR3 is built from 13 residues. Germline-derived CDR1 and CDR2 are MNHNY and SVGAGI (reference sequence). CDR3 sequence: CASSYRGSQPQHF. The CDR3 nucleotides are TGTGCCAGCAGTTACAGGGGTAGCCAGCCCCAGCATTTT.

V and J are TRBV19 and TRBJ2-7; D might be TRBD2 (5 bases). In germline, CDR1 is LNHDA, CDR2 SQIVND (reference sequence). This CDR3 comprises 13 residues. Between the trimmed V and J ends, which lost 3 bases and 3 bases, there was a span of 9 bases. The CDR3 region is CASSIGRGYEQYF. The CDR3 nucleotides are TGTGCCAGTAGTATCGGACGGGGCTACGAGCAGTACTTC.

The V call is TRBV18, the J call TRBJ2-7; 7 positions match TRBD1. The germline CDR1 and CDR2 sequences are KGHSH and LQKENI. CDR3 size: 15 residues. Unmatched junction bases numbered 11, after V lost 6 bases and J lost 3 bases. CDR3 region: CASSPWQGVFYEQYF. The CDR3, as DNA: TGTGCCAGCTCCCCCTGGCAGGGGGTATTCTACGAGCAGTACTTC.

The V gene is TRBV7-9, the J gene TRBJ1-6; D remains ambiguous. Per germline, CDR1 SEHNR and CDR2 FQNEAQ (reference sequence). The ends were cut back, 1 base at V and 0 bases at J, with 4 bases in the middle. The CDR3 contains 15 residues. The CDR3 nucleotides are TGTGCCAGCAGCTTAGACAGCTCCTATAATTCACCCCTCCACTTT. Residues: CASSLDSSYNSPLHF.

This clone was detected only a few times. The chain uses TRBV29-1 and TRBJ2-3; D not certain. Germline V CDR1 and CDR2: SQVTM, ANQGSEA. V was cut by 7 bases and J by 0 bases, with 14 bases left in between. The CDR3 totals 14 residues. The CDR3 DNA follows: TGCAGCGGTGATAGTGGGCCTAGCACAGATACGCAGTATTTT. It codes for CSGDSGPSTDTQYF.

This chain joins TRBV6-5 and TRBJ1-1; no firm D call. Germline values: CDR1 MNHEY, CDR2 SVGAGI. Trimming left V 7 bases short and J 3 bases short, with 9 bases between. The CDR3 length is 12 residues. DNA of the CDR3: TGTGCCAGCAAATTTCGGGACACTGAAGCTTTCTTT. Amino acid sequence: CASKFRDTEAFF.

The CDR3 nucleotides are TGTGCCAGCAGTTACCAAGGCAGGGTTGGAAACACCATATATTTT. It translates to CASSYQGRVGNTIYF. The chain couples TRBV6-6 to TRBJ1-3; D possibly corresponds to TRBD1 (5 bases). The CDR3 runs to 15 residues. Germline V gene data show CDR1 as MNHNY and CDR2 as SVGAGI (reference sequence). V lost 2 bases to trimming and J lost 3 bases, with 11 bases between them.

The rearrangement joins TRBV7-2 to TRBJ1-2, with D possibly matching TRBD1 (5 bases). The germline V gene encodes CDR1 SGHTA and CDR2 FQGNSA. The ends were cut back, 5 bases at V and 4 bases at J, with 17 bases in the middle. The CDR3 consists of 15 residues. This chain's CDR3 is CASSVTGRRSYGYTF. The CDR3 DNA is TGTGCCAGCAGCGTAACAGGCAGGCGGTCCTATGGCTACACCTTC. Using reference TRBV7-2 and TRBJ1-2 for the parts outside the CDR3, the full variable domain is GAGVSQSPSNKVTEKGKDVELRCDPISGHTALYWYRQSLGQGLEFLIYFQGNSAPDKSGLPSDRFSAERTGGSVSTLTIQRTQQEDSAVYLCASSVTGRRSYGYTFGSGTRLTVV.

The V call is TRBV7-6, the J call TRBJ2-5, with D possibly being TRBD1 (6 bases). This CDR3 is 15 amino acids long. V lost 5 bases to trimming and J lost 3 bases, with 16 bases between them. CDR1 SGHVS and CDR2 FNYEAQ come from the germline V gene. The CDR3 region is CASSPIGGVEETQYF. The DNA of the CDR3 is TGTGCCAGCAGCCCTATAGGGGGAGTAGAAGAGACCCAGTACTTC.

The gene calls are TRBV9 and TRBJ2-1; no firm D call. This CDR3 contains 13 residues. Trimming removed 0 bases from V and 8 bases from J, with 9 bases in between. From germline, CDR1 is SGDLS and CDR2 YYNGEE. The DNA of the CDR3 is TGTGCCAGCAGCGTAGGTTTCTTCGATGAGCAGTTCTTC. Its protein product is CASSVGFFDEQFF.

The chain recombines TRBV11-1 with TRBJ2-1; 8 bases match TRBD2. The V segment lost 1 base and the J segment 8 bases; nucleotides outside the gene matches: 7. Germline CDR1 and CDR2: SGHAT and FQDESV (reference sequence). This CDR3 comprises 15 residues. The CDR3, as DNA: TGTGCCAGCAGCTTAGACGGGGGGGCCTCGGATGAGCAGTTCTTC. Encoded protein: CASSLDGGASDEQFF.

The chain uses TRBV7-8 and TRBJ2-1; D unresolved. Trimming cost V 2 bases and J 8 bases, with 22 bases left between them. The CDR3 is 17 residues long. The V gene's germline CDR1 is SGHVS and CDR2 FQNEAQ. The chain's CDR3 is CASSLSRVGFQAYEQFF. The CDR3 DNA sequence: TGTGCCAGCAGCTTATCGCGCGTGGGCTTCCAAGCCTATGAGCAGTTCTTC.

CDR3 sequence reads: CASSLYPTYPQHF. CDR3 DNA: TGTGCCAGCAGCTTATACCCCACATACCCCCAGCATTTT. The J gene is TRBJ1-5, the V gene TRBV11-2; D is uncertain. Germline V lookup: CDR1 SGHAT, CDR2 FQNNGV. Trimming stripped 2 bases from V and 10 bases from J, with 12 bases between. The CDR3 is made up of 13 amino acids.

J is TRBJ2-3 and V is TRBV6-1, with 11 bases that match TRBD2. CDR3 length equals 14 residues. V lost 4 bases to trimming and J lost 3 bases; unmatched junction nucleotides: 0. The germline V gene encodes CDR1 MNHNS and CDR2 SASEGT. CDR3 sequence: CASSGLAGTDTQYF. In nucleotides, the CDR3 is TGTGCCAGCAGTGGACTAGCGGGGACAGATACGCAGTATTTT.

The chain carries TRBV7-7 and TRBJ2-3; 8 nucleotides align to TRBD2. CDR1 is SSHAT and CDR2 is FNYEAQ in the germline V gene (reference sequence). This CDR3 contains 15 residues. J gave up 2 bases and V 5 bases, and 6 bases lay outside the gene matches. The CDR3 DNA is TGTGCCAGCAGCCCCCGGGGGGGCCCCACAGATACGCAGTATTTT. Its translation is CASSPRGGPTDTQYF. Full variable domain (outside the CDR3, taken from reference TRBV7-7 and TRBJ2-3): GAGVSQSPRYKVTKRGQDVTLRCDPISSHATLYWYQQALGQGPEFLTYFNYEAQPDKSGLPSDRFSAERPEGSISTLTIQRTEQRDSAMYRCASSPRGGPTDTQYFGPGTRLTVL.

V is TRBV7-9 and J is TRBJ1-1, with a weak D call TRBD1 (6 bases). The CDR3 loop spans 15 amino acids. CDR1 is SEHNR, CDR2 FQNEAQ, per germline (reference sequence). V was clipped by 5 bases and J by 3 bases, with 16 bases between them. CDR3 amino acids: CASSTLGGGHTEAFF. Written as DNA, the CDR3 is TGTGCCAGCAGCACCCTAGGGGGGGGACACACTGAAGCTTTCTTT.

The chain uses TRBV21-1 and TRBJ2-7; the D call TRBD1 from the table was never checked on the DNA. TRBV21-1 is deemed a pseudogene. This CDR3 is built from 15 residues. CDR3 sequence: CASSKAGQEDYEQYF. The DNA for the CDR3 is TGTGCCAGCAGCAAGGCCGGACAGGAGGATTACGAGCAGTACTTC.

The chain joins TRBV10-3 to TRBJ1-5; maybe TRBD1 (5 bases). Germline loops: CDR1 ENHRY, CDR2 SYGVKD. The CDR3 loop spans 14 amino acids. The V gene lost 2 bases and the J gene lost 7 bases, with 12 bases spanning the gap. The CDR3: CAISEQGLGQPQHF. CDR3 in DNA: TGTGCCATCAGTGAGCAGGGACTAGGACAGCCCCAGCATTTT.

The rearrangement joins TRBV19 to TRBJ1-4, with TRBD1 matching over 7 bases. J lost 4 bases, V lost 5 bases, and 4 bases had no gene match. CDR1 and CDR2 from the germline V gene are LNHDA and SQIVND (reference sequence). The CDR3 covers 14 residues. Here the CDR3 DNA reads TGTGCCAGTAGTCCGGACAGGATTAATGAAAAACTGTTTTTT. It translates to CASSPDRINEKLFF.

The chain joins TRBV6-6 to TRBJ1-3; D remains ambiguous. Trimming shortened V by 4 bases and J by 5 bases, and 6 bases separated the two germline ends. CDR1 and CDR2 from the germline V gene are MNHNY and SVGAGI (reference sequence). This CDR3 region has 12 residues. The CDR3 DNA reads TGTGCCAGCAGTTCCAGGAGAAACACCATATATTTT. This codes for CASSSRRNTIYF.

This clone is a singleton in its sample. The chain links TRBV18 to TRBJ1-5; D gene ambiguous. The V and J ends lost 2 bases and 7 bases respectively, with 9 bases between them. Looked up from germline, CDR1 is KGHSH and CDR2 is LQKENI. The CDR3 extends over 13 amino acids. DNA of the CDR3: TGTGCCAGCTCACCAGAGGCGCGGCAGCCCCAGCATTTT. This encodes CASSPEARQPQHF. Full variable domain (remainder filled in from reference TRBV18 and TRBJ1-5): NAGVMQNPRHLVRRRGQEARLRCSPMKGHSHVYWYRQLPEEGLKFMVYLQKENIIDESGMPKERFSAEFPKEGPSILRIQQVVRGDSAAYFCASSPEARQPQHFGDGTRLSIL.

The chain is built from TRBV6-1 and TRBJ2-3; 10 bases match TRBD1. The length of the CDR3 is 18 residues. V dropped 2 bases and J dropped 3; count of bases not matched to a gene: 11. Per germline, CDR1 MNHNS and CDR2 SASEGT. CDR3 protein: CASSEIGQDRGITDTQYF. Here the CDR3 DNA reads TGTGCCAGCAGTGAAATCGGCCAGGACAGGGGGATAACAGATACGCAGTATTTT.

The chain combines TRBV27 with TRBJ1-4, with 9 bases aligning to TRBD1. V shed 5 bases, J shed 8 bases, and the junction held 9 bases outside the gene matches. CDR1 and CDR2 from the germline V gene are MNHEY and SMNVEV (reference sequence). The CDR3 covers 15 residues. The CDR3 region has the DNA TGTGCCAGCAGTGGTCGGACAGGGGATAGGGAAAAACTGTTTTTT. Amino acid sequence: CASSGRTGDREKLFF.

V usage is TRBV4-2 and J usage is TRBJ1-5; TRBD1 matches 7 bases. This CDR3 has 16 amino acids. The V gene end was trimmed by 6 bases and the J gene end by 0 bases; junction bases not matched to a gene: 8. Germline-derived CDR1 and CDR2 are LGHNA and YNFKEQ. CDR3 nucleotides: TGTGCCAGCAGTCAGGGCAGGGGGTATAGCAATCAGCCCCAGCATTTT. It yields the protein CASSQGRGYSNQPQHF.